This TCR beta chain was identified during a study of synovial regulatory T cells in juvenile arthritis (dated by TCRdb to between 2014 and 2016). Background for the entire study: Of the sequenced patients, a few were therapy-naive, one was treated with methotrexate plus infliximab, roughly six were treated with methotrexate, and one lacked treatment information. Using matched patient samples, the researchers compared TCRbeta CDR3 repertoires across three groups: blood iaTreg cells, other blood Treg cells and synovial fluid Treg cells. Effector T cell subsets were also sequenced in the study cohort for comparisons, but only blood and synovial fluid Treg cells are covered by the Treg dataset alone. Treg and Teff subsets from ten or so JIA patients with active disease were included in the TCR repertoire comparisons. Points the paper makes about the study in general: Lower TCR diversity was observed in blood iaTreg cells than in other blood Treg cells, consistent with antigen-driven expansion. More CDR3 sequences were shared by synovial Treg cells with iaTreg cells than with other blood Treg cells, and a closer relation was confirmed by Chao-Jaccard similarity. Across patients, iaTreg TCR repertoires were largely private and overlapped partially with synovial Teff repertoires and blood CPL repertoires.

TCR repertoire donors were approximately 11 juvenile idiopathic arthritis patients with active disease who had not reached inactive disease, 3 polyarticular and 8 oligoarticular. The median age of the TCR-sequenced patients was roughly 12 years (range roughly 2.3-25), and their median disease duration was roughly 7 years (range 0.2-19.1). The samples used for TCR repertoire analysis were collected at two centres in Italy. Peripheral blood mononuclear cells were isolated by Histopaque-1077 density gradient and cryopreserved in roughly 90% FCS with approximately 10% DMSO. In the case of this clone: Its antigen is currently not known.

The library was generated by the immunoSEQ multiplex PCR assay. Adaptive Biotechnologies carried out the TCRbeta CDR3 sequencing. Concerning the study's data processing: Repertoire similarity was assessed using the Chao-modified Jaccard index and the median clonotype overlap from 200 random subsamples at equal sample size. Similarity analyses used either productive nucleotide sequences or in silico-translated amino acid sequences. Hierarchical clustering with single linkage and t-SNE based on Chao-modified Jaccard distances were used to compare repertoires. Repertoire diversity was quantified with the Renyi index, after sample size normalisation, across a range of alpha values. TCRdb took this table from immuneACCESS and kept in-frame rearrangements with V and J called. Such tables lack part of the clones; where checked against another copy, unresolved V genes explain under half of the gap, and the rest is unexplained. The D gene and trimming were derived from the DNA, and the V and J assignments and clone size from that table. The sample's clone listing holds more than 7,500 clones. The top ten constitute around 0.71% of the sample.

The clonotype was recovered from a donor younger than 35 with juvenile idiopathic arthritis. Sequencing was performed on Treg cells from blood. According to the study, the label for this sample's cell subset or site signals: remaining (HLA-DR-negative) circulating blood Treg cells.

For the CDR3, the sequence is CASSQDVGRGIEKLFF. The chain is assembled from TRBV4-1 and TRBJ1-4; TCRdb designates TRBD1, a call that cannot be tested without DNA. CDR1 is given as MGHRA and CDR2 as YSYEKL, both from the germline V gene. The CDR3, cysteine through phenylalanine, is 16 amino acids long. The protein alone is recorded here.